Presented here are 15 T cell receptor beta chains from one specimen sequenced in a study of shared clonotypes between healthy human individuals. The data were produced by immunoSEQ multiplex PCR, yet TCRdb's version contains in-frame clones alone and is incomplete. The sample yields around 1.1 million clones, approximately 80% seen once. Sequencing used memory CD4+ T cells from PBMCs. Subset described: CD45RA-negative fraction. These receptors were obtained from a man aged 18 to 30 in good health. Some clones in this sample may be carry-over from other donors' samples.

This chain joins TRBV30 and TRBJ1-5; unclear D gene. The V gene lost 0 bases and the J gene lost 2 bases, with 11 bases spanning the gap. The V gene's germline CDR1 is GTSNPN and CDR2 SVGIG (reference sequence). This CDR3 region has 15 residues. Written as DNA, the CDR3 is TGTGCCTGGAGTGTACAAAGGAGTCGCAATCAGCCCCAGCATTTT. The encoded protein is CAWSVQRSRNQPQHF.

The genes are TRBV9 and TRBJ2-7; 8 bases are a match to TRBD1. The CDR3 covers 14 residues. V shed 1 base and J 4 bases; nucleotides not matched to a gene: 4. Germline-derived CDR1 and CDR2 are SGDLS and YYNGEE. The CDR3 bases are TGTGCCAGCAGCGTACAGGGGGCCGGTTACGAGCAGTACTTC. Amino acid sequence: CASSVQGAGYEQYF.

V is TRBV5-1 and J is TRBJ2-7, with D maybe TRBD1 (6 bases). V was clipped by 2 bases and J by 6 bases, with 21 bases between them. The CDR3 is 16 residues long. Germline loops: CDR1 SGHRS, CDR2 YFSETQ. As DNA, the CDR3 is TGCGCCAGCAGCTTCATTACTGGGGACATAGGGTCCGAGCAGTACTTC. It yields the protein CASSFITGDIGSEQYF. The variable domain in full, with the rest retrieved from reference TRBV5-1 and TRBJ2-7, is KAGVTQTPRYLIKTRGQQVTLSCSPISGHRSVSWYQQTPGQGLQFLFEYFSETQRNKGNFPGRFSGRQFSNSRSEMNVSTLELGDSALYLCASSFITGDIGSEQYFGPGTRLTVT.

This clone was detected once. The chain combines TRBV28 with TRBJ1-1; TRBD1 agrees at 9 bases. Germline V CDR1 and CDR2: MDHEN, SYDVKM. Germline trimming cut 5 bases from V and 5 bases from J; bases unmatched to any gene: 15. The CDR3 covers 17 residues. The CDR3 sequence is CASSPVGAQGAMTEAFF. DNA of the CDR3: TGTGCCAGCAGTCCCGTCGGTGCACAGGGGGCGATGACTGAAGCTTTCTTT.

J is TRBJ2-7 and V is TRBV11-1, with TRBD2 matching 9 bases. This CDR3 is 15 amino acids long. V shed 1 base, J shed 4 bases, and the junction held 5 bases outside the gene matches. Germline CDR1 is SGHAT and CDR2 is FQDESV (reference sequence). CDR3 sequence reads: CASSLVSGSTYEQYF. CDR3 coding DNA: TGTGCCAGCAGCTTAGTTAGCGGGAGTACGTACGAGCAGTACTTC.

CDR3: CASSLRASGGTSTDTQYF. CDR3 sequence (DNA): TGCGCCAGCAGCTTGAGGGCTAGCGGGGGAACTAGCACAGATACGCAGTATTTT. The chain couples TRBV5-1 to TRBJ2-3; TRBD2 matches at 10 bases. The CDR3 loop spans 18 amino acids. Germline CDR1 SGHRS, CDR2 YFSETQ. Trimming at V came to 1 base and at J to 0 bases, leaving 8 bases not matched to a gene. The variable domain in full, completed from reference TRBV5-1 and TRBJ2-3, reads KAGVTQTPRYLIKTRGQQVTLSCSPISGHRSVSWYQQTPGQGLQFLFEYFSETQRNKGNFPGRFSGRQFSNSRSEMNVSTLELGDSALYLCASSLRASGGTSTDTQYFGPGTRLTVL.

V and J are TRBV29-1 and TRBJ2-6; TRBD2 aligns across 7 bases. The CDR3 sequence is 14 residues long. The V gene end was trimmed by 4 bases and the J gene end by 4 bases; junction bases not matched to a gene: 4. CDR1 and CDR2 from the germline V gene are SQVTM and ANQGSEA. Here the CDR3 DNA reads TGCAGCGTTGTACTAGCGAGCGGGGCCAACGTCCTGACTTTC. Protein: CSVVLASGANVLTF. The whole variable domain, remainder taken from reference TRBV29-1 and TRBJ2-6, is SAVISQKPSRDICQRGTSLTIQCQVDSQVTMMFWYRQQPGQSLTLIATANQGSEATYESGFVIDKFPISRPNLTFSTLTVSNMSPEDSSIYLCSVVLASGANVLTFGAGSRLTVL.

The genes are TRBV6-5 and TRBJ2-1; 9 bases match TRBD2. Germline V lookup: CDR1 MNHEY, CDR2 SVGAGI. The CDR3 contains 15 residues. The V segment lost 6 bases and the J segment 8 bases; nucleotides outside the gene matches: 11. The CDR3 region is CASRTTAGGQYEQFF. For the CDR3, the DNA is TGTGCCAGCAGAACGACTGCGGGAGGGCAATATGAGCAGTTCTTC.

V usage is TRBV7-9 and J usage is TRBJ2-5, with D tentatively TRBD1 (6 bases). This CDR3 has 16 amino acids. Trimming took 2 bases from V and 2 from J, leaving 15 bases between them. Germline CDR1 and CDR2: SEHNR and FQNEAQ (reference sequence). CDR3 sequence (DNA): TGTGCCAGCAGCTTATTGGGACACTCTATACAAGAGACCCAGTACTTC. Translating it yields CASSLLGHSIQETQYF.

Concerning this clone: The identical CDR3 is also encoded by other nucleotide sequences in the sample. The rearrangement joins TRBV5-1 to TRBJ2-7, with 9 bases aligning to TRBD2. Unmatched junction bases numbered 7, after V lost 4 bases and J lost 2 bases. The germline gives CDR1 SGHRS, CDR2 YFSETQ. This CDR3 spans 15 amino acids. The CDR3 reads CASSLLTSGPYEQYF. CDR3 nucleotide sequence: TGCGCCAGCAGCCTTCTGACTAGCGGCCCCTACGAGCAGTACTTC.

J is TRBJ1-5 and V is TRBV7-8; tentative D call: TRBD1 (5 bases). CDR1 is SGHVS, CDR2 FQNEAQ, per germline. Trimming removed 5 bases at V and 6 bases at J, with 17 bases between. The CDR3 consists of 15 residues. The CDR3: CASSKAPDRLQPQHF. The CDR3 coding sequence is TGTGCCAGCAGCAAAGCCCCCGACAGACTTCAGCCCCAGCATTTT.

This clone was counted once. The chain is built from TRBV29-1 and TRBJ2-1, with D possibly being TRBD2 (6 bases). CDR1 and CDR2 (germline): SQVTM, ANQGSEA. The CDR3 is 12 residues long. Trimming removed 5 bases from V and 6 bases from J, with 11 bases in between. The chain's CDR3 is CSVYGGSNEQFF. For the CDR3, the DNA is TGCAGCGTTTACGGGGGATCCAATGAGCAGTTCTTC.

The chain has TRBV29-1 and TRBJ2-1; TRBD2 matches at 9 bases. The CDR3 contains 15 residues. Germline V gene sequence: CDR1 SQVTM, CDR2 ANQGSEA. The V and J ends lost 6 bases and 4 bases, in that order; junction bases with no gene match: 10. CDR3: CSVHGLAIAYNEQFF. The DNA of the CDR3 is TGCAGCGTGCACGGACTAGCGATTGCTTACAATGAGCAGTTCTTC.

The sample holds a few counts of this clone. The chain recombines TRBV4-1 with TRBJ2-1, with TRBD1 matching over 9 bases. From germline, CDR1 is MGHRA and CDR2 YSYEKL. The CDR3 has 13 residues. V dropped 6 bases and J dropped 7; count of bases not matched to a gene: 4. CDR3 amino acids: CASRQGAGNEQFF. CDR3 bases: TGCGCCAGCAGACAGGGGGCGGGGAATGAGCAGTTCTTC.

This clone was counted once. J is TRBJ1-1 and V is TRBV28, with 7 bases lining up with TRBD1. Germline V gene sequence: CDR1 MDHEN, CDR2 SYDVKM. V lost 10 bases to trimming and J lost 4 bases; unmatched junction nucleotides: 9. This CDR3 region has 13 residues. CDR3 sequence reads: CANQARGRTEAFF. In DNA form, the CDR3 reads TGTGCCAATCAAGCGAGGGGGCGCACTGAAGCTTTCTTT.